This T cell receptor beta chain was retrieved from a study of blood T cell repertoires in COVID-19. Overall study: Samples taken during acute and convalescent COVID-19 were collected in the United States, Italy and Spain.

Trimming took 6 bases from V and 4 from J; bases not matched to a gene: 9. CDR1 is LNHDA, CDR2 SQIVND, per germline (reference sequence). This CDR3 is 17 amino acids long. Individuals aged 18 to 89 years were recruited from about two dozen US areas. Two negative PCRs, clearance, or symptom resolution had been documented for recovered Cohort 3 donors. Authors' data handling: Scientists estimated how many nucleated cells there were by amplifying reference gene primers. Clones were read by immunoSEQ multiplex PCR, and TCRdb kept only the in-frame ones, dropping some. From that table come the V and J calls and clone size; the DNA was used to work out D and trimming. In the table there are approximately 230,000 clones, approximately 84% of which are singletons.

The receptor was derived from a man aged 40-55 years who had recovered from COVID-19. The rearrangement uses TRBV19 and TRBJ2-2; the match to TRBD1 covers 12 bases. The source material was PBMCs or T cells enriched from blood (not recorded which). The CDR3 loop reads CASSPGPGQGATGELFF. The CDR3 DNA is TGTGCCAGTAGCCCGGGGCCGGGACAGGGGGCCACCGGGGAGCTGTTTTTT.